Sequencing of this T cell receptor (beta chain) was carried out in a study of shared clonotypes between healthy human individuals. The V end lost 1 base, the J end lost 1 base, and 13 bases lay between the germline ends. The CDR3 sequence is 17 residues long. Per the germline V gene, CDR1 is LGHNA and CDR2 is YSLEER. Terminally differentiated effector memory CD45RA+ cells were left out of the naive CD8 fraction, which was CD45RO-negative and positively selected for CCR7. The donors were adults (healthy and HIV-negative) with no recent acute infections or vaccinations. Genomic DNA per cell subset filled all wells of several immunoSEQ plates. Only in-frame clones appear in the TCRdb table, and some are missing; sequencing was by immunoSEQ multiplex PCR. Of about 580,000 clones in the sample, roughly 98% were seen once. A word on this clone: Antigen: not known.

Broader study findings: Lower generation probabilities were found for non-shared clonotypes than for those shared by all four donors. Around 5% of naive CD4 clonotypes were common to a handful of donors.

This receptor was obtained from a man aged 25 to 40 in good health. The sequencing sample was made of naive CD8+ T cells sorted from blood. V usage is TRBV4-3 and J usage is TRBJ2-2; TRBD2 is a possible D gene (6 bases). The CDR3 loop is CASSQGVAVLNTGELFF. In DNA, the CDR3 is TGCGCCAGCAGCCAAGGGGTAGCGGTTCTGAACACCGGGGAGCTGTTTTTT.